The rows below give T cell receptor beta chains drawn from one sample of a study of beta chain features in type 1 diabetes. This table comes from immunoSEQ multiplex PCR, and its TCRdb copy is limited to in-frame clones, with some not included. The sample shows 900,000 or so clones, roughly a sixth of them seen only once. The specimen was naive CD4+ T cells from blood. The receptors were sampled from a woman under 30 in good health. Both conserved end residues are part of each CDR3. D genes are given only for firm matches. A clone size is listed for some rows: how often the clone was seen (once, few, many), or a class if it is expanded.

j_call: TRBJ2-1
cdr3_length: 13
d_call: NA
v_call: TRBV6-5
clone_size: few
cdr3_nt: TGTGCCAGCAGTTCTCGAAGTGGGCTTGAGCAGTTCTTC
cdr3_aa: CASSSRSGLEQFF

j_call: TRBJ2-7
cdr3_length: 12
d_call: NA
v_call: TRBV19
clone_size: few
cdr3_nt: TGTGCCAGTAAAGGACCTAATTACGAGCAGTACTTC
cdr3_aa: CASKGPNYEQYF

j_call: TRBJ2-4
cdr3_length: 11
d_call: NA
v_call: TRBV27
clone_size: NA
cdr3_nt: TGTGCCAGCAAGGCCCTAGGCATTCAGTACTTC
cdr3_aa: CASKALGIQYF

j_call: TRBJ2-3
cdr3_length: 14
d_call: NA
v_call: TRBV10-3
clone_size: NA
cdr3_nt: TGTGCCATCACCAACAGGGAGAGAACAGATACGCAGTATTTT
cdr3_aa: CAITNRERTDTQYF

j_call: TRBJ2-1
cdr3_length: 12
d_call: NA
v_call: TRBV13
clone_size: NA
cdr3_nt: TGTGCCAGCAGTTTAGAACTCCGGCAGCAGTTCTTC
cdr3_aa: CASSLELRQQFF

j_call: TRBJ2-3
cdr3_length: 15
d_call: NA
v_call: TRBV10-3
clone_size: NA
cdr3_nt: TGTGCCATCAGTGAGTCTTTGCTAAGCACAGATACGCAGTATTTT
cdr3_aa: CAISESLLSTDTQYF

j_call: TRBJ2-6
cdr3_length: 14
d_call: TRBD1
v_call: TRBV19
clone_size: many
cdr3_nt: TGTGCCAGCGGGACAGGGGTTGGGGCCAACGTCCTGACTTTC
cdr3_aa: CASGTGVGANVLTF

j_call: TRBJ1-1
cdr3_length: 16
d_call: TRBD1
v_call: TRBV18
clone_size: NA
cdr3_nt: TGTGCCAGCTCACCTCGCAAGACAGGGGATAGGACTGAAGCTTTCTTT
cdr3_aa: CASSPRKTGDRTEAFF

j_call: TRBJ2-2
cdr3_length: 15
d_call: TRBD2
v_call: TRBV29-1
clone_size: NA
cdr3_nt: TGCAGCGTTGAAATGGTAGCGGGAATCACCGGGGAGCTGTTTTTT
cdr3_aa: CSVEMVAGITGELFF

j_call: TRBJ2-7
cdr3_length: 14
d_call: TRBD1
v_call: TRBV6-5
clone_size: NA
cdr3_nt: TGTGCCAGCAGTCGGGACAGACAAACCTACGAGCAGTACTTC
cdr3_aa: CASSRDRQTYEQYF

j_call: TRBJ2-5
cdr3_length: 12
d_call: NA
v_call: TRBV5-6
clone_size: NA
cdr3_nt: TGTGCCAGCAGCTTGGGGGAAGAGACCCAGTACTTC
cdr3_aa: CASSLGEETQYF

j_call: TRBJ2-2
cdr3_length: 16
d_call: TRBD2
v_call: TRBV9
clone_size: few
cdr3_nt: TGTGCCAGCAGCGTAGGACTAGCGGGGGTCACCGGGGAGCTGTTTTTT
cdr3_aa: CASSVGLAGVTGELFF

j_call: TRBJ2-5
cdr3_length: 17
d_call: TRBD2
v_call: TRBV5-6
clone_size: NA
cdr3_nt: TGTGCCAGCAGCTCAATTGTCCTTGCGGGAGGGGGAGAGACCCAGTACTTC
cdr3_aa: CASSSIVLAGGGETQYF

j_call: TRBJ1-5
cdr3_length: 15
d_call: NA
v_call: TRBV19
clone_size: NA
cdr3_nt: TGTGCCAGTGCTGCCCTCCCCACAGTGAATCAGCCCCAGCATTTT
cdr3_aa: CASAALPTVNQPQHF

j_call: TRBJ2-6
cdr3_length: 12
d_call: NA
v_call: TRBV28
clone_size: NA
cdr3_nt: TGTGCCAGTCATGCTGGGGCCAACGTCCTGACTTTC
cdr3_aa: CASHAGANVLTF

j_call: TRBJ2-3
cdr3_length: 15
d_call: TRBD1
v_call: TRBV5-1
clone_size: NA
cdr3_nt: TGCGCCAGCAGCTTGGCGGGACAGGGGACAGATACGCAGTATTTT
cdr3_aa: CASSLAGQGTDTQYF

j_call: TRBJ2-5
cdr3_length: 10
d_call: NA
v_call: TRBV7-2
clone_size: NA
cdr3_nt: TGTGCCAGCGGACTGGGGACCCAGTACTTC
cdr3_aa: CASGLGTQYF

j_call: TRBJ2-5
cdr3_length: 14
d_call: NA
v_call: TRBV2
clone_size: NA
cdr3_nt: TGTGCCAGCAGTGGGACTCTCAGACAAGAGACCCAGTACTTC
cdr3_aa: CASSGTLRQETQYF

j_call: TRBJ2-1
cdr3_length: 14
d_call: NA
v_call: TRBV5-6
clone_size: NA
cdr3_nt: TGTGCCAGCAGCAAAAAGGACGGCGGCAATGAGCAGTTCTTC
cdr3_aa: CASSKKDGGNEQFF

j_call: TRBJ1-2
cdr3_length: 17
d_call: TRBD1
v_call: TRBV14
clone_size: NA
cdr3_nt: TGTGCCAGCAGCCAACTAGGGACAGGGCTTGGAACCTATGGCTACACCTTC
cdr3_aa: CASSQLGTGLGTYGYTF

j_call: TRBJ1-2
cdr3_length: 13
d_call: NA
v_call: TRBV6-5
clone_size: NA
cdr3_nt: TGTGCCAGCAGTTACGTCCAGTTCCATGGCTACACCTTC
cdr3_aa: CASSYVQFHGYTF

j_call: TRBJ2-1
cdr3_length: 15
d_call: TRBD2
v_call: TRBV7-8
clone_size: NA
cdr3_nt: TGTGCCAGCAGCGAGCGGGAGTTTCGGCACAATGAGCAGTTCTTC
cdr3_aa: CASSEREFRHNEQFF

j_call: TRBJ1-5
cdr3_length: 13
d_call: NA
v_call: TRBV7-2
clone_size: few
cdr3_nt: TGTGCCAGCAGCTTAGCGGCGGGAAGGCCCCAGCATTTT
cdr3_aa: CASSLAAGRPQHF

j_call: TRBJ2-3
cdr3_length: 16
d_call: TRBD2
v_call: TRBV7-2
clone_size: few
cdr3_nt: TGTGCCAGCAGCGCAAGGACTAGCGGGTACACAGATACGCAGTATTTT
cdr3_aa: CASSARTSGYTDTQYF

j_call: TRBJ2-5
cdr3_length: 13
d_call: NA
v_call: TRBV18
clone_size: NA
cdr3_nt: TGTGCCAGCTCACCGACCTTAGGCGAGACCCAGTACTTC
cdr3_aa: CASSPTLGETQYF

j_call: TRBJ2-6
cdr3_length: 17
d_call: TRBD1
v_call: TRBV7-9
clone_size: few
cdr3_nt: TGTGCCAGCAGCTTAGCGGGACAGAGCTCTGGGGCCAACGTCCTGACTTTC
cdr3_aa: CASSLAGQSSGANVLTF

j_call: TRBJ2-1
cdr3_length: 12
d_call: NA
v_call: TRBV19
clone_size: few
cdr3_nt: TGTGCCAGTAGTAGCGGCTACAATGAGCAGTTCTTC
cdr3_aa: CASSSGYNEQFF

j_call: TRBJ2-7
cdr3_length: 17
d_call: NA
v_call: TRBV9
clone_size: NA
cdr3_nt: TGTGCCAGCAGCGTATCGGCCCAGGTGACCGGTAACTACGAGCAGTACTTC
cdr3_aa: CASSVSAQVTGNYEQYF

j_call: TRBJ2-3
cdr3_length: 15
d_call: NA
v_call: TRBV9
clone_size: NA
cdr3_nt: TGTGCCAGCAGCGTAGGAGGGGCCCAGGGAAATACGCAGTATTTT
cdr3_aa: CASSVGGAQGNTQYF

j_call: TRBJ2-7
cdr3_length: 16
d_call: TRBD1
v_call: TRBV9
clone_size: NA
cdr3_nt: TGTGCCAGCAGCGTAAGGGGGGACAGGGCAGTTCACGAGCAGTACTTC
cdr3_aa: CASSVRGDRAVHEQYF

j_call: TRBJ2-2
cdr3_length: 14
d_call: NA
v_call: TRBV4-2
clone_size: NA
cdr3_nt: TGTGCCAGCAGTAAAGGGCGAGACACCGGGGAGCTGTTTTTT
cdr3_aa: CASSKGRDTGELFF

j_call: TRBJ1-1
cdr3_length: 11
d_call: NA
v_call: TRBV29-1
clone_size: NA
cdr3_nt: TGCAGCAGCAGGGGGAACACTGAAGCTTTCTTT
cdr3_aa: CSSRGNTEAFF

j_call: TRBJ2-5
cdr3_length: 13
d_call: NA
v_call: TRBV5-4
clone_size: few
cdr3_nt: TGTGCCAGCAGCTTTTTTGCCAAAGAGACCCAGTACTTC
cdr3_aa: CASSFFAKETQYF

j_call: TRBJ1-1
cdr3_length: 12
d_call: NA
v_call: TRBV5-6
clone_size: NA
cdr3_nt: TGTGCCAGCAGCTGGCGGGTTTCGGAAGCTTTCTTT
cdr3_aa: CASSWRVSEAFF

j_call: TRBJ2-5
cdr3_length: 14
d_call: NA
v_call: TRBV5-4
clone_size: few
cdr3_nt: TGTGCCAGCAGCCCGTATACAGGGCGGGAGACCCAGTACTTC
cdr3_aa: CASSPYTGRETQYF

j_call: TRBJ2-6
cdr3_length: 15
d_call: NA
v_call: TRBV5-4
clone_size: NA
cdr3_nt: TGTGCCAGCAGCTTAACAGGGTCTGGGGCCAACGTCCTGACTTTC
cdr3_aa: CASSLTGSGANVLTF

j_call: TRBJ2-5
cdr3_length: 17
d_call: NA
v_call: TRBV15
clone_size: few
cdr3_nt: TGTGCCACCAGCAGAGTGGGGGCATCCCCATACCAAGAGACCCAGTACTTC
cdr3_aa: CATSRVGASPYQETQYF

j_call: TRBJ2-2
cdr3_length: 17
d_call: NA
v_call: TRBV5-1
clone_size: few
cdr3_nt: TGCGCCAGCAGGCCCCGGGTGGGGCGGGAGAACACCGGGGAGCTGTTTTTT
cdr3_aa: CASRPRVGRENTGELFF

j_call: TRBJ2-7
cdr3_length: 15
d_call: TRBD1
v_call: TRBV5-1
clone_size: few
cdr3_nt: TGCGCCAGCAGCCCGCCGGGACAGGGGAACTACGAGCAGTACTTC
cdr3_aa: CASSPPGQGNYEQYF

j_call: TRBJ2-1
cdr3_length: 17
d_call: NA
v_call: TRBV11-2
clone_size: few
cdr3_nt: TGTGCCAGCAGCCCATTGGTGTGGGAGAGGCCGTTTAATGAGCAGTTCTTC
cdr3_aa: CASSPLVWERPFNEQFF

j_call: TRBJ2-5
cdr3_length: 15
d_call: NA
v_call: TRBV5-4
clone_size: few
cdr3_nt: TGTGCCAGCAGCTTGGGCGGGACTCTACAAGAGACCCAGTACTTC
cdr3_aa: CASSLGGTLQETQYF

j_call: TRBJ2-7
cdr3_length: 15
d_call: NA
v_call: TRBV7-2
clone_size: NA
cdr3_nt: TGTGCCAGCAGCAAATTCGGGACACTTGCCTACGAGCAGTACTTC
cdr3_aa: CASSKFGTLAYEQYF

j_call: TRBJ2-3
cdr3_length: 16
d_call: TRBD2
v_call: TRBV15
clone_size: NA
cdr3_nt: TGTGCCACCAGCACACTAGCGGGAGGGGGCACAGATACGCAGTATTTT
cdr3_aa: CATSTLAGGGTDTQYF

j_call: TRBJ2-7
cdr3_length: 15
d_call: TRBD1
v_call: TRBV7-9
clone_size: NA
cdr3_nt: TGTGCCAGCAGCTTAGGACAGGGCTTCAGTGACGAGCAGTACTTC
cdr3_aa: CASSLGQGFSDEQYF

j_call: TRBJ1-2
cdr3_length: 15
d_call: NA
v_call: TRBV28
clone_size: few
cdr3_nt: TGTGCCAGCAGGGTTCCCGGGGGGCTGTACTATGGCTACACCTTC
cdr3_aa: CASRVPGGLYYGYTF

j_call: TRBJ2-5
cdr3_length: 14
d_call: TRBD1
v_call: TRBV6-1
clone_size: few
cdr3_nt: TGTGCCAGCAGGATGGGACAGGGGGCCGAGACCCAGTACTTC
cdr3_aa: CASRMGQGAETQYF

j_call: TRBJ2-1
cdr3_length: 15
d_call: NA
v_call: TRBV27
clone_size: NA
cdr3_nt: TGTGCCAGCAGTACTCGGTCGGGGTCCTACAATGAGCAGTTCTTC
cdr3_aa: CASSTRSGSYNEQFF

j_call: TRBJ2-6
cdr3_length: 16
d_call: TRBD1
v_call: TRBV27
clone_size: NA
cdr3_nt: TGTGCCAGCAGTCTGGGACAGACCTCTGGGGCCAACGTCCTGACTTTC
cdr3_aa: CASSLGQTSGANVLTF

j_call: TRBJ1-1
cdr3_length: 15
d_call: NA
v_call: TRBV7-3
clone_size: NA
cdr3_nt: TGTGCCAGCAGCCCAAGGCCAGGGGCGAACACTGAAGCTTTCTTT
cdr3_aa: CASSPRPGANTEAFF

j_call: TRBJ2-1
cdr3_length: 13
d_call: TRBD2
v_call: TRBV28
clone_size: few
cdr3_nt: TGTGCCAGCACGGTCCAGCGGGAGGCCGAGCAGTTCTTC
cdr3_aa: CASTVQREAEQFF

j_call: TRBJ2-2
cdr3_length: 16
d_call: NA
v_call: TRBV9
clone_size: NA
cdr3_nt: TGTGCCAGCAGCGTAGCTACTAGCCTATTCTCCGGGGAGCTGTTTTTT
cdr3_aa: CASSVATSLFSGELFF

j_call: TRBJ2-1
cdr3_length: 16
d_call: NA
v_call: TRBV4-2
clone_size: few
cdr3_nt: TGTGCCAGCAGCCAGGCACCCGGGAAACCACGCAATGAGCAGTTCTTC
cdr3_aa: CASSQAPGKPRNEQFF

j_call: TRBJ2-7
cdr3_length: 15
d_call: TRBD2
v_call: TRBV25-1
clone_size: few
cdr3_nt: TGTGCCAGCAGTGTCCTAGCGGGAGCCACTGACGAGCAGTACTTC
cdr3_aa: CASSVLAGATDEQYF